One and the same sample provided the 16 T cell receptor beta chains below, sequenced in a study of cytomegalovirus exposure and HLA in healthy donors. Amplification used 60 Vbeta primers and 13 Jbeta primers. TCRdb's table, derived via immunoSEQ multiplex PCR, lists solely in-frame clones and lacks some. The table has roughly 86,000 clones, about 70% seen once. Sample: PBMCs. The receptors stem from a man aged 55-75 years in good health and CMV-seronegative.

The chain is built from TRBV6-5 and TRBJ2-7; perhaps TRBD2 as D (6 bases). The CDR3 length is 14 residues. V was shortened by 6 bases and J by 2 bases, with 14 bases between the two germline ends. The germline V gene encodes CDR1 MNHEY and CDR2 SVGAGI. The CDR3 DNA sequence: TGTGCCAGCAGAGACGGGGGTTTCGCCTACGAGCAGTACTTC. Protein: CASRDGGFAYEQYF.

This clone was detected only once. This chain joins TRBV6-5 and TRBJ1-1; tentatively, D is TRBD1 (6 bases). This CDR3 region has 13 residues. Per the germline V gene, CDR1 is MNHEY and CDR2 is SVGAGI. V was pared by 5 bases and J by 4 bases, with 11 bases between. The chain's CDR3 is CASSNRVGTEAFF. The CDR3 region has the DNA TGTGCCAGCAGTAACAGGGTCGGCACTGAAGCTTTCTTT.

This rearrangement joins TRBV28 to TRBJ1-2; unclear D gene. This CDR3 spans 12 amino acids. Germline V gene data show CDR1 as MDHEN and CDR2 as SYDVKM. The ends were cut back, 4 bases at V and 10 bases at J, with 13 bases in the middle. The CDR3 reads CASSYAGNDYTF. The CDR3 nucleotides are TGTGCCAGCAGTTATGCGGGCAATGACTACACCTTC.

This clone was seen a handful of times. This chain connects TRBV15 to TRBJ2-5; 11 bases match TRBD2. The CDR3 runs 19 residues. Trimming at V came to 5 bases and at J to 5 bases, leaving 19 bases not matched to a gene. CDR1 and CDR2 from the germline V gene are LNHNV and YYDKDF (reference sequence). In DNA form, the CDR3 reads TGTGCCACCAGCGGACTAAAGGAGGCTAGCGGGAGGTTGGAGGAGACCCAGTACTTC. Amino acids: CATSGLKEASGRLEETQYF.

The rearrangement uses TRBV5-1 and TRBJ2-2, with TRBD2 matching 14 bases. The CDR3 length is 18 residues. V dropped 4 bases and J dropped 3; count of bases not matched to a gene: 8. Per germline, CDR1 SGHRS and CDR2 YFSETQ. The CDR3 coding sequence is TGCGCCAGCAGCCTGCGGACTAGCGGGGGGCCACACACCGGGGAGCTGTTTTTT. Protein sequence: CASSLRTSGGPHTGELFF.

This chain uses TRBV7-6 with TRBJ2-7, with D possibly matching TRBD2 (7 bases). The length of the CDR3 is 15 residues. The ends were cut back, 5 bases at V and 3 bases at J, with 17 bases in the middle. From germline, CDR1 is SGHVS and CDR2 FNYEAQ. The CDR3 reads CASSPWAGEGYEQYF. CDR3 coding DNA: TGTGCCAGCAGCCCATGGGCAGGGGAGGGCTACGAGCAGTACTTC.

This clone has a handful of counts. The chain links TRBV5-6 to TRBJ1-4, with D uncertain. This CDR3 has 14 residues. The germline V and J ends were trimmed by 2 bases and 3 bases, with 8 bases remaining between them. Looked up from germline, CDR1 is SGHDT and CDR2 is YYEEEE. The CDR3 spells CASSFFAANEKLFF. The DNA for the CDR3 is TGTGCCAGCAGCTTTTTTGCGGCTAATGAAAAACTGTTTTTT.

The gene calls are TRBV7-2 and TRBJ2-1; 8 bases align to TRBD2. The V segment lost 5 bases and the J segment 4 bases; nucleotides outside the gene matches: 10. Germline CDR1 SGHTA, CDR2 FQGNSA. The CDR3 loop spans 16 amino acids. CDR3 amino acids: CASSQTAGVGYNEQFF. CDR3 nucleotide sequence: TGTGCCAGCAGCCAGACAGCGGGAGTCGGTTACAATGAGCAGTTCTTC.

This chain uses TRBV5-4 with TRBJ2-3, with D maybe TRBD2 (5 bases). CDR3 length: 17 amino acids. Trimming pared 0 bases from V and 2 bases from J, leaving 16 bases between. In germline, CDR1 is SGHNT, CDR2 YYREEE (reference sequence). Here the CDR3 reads CASSLAVGVAVTDTQYF. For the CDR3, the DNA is TGTGCCAGCAGCTTGGCCGTCGGGGTGGCAGTCACAGATACGCAGTATTTT.

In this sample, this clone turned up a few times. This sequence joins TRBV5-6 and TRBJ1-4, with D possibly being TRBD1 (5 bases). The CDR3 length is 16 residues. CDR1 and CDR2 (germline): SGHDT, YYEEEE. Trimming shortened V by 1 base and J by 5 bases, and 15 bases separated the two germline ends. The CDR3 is CASSLRGGNKNEKLFF. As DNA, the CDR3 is TGTGCCAGCAGCTTGCGGGGGGGAAATAAGAATGAAAAACTGTTTTTT.

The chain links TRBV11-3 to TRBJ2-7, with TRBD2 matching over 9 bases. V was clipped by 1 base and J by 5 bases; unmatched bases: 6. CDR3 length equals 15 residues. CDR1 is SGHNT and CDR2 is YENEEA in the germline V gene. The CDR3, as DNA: TGTGCCAGCAGCTTAGGTACTAGCGGGCTCGACGAGCAGTACTTC. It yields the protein CASSLGTSGLDEQYF.

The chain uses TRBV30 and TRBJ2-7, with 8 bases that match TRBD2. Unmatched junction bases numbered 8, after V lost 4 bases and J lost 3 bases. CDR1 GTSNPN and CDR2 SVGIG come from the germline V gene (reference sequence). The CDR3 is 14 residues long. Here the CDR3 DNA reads TGTGCCTGGACCGGACTAGCCGAATTCTACGAGCAGTACTTC. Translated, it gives CAWTGLAEFYEQYF. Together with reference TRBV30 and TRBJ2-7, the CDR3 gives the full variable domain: SQTIHQWPATLVQPVGSPLSLECTVEGTSNPNLYWYRQAAGRGLQLLFYSVGIGQISSEVPQNLSASRPQDRQFILSSKKLLLSDSGFYLCAWTGLAEFYEQYFGPGTRLTVT.

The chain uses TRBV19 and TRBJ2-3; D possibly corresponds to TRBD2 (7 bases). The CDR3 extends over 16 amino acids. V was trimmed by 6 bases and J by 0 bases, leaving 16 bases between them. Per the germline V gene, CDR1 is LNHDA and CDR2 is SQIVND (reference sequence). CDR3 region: CASSNKGGESTDTQYF. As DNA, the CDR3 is TGTGCCAGTAGCAACAAGGGGGGGGAAAGCACAGATACGCAGTATTTT.

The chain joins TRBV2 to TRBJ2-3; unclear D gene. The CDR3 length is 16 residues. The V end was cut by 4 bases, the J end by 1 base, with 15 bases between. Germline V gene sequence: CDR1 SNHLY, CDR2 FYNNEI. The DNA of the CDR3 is TGTGCCAGCAGTGCAGTTCGCAGGTCCCGCACAGATACGCAGTATTTT. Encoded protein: CASSAVRRSRTDTQYF.

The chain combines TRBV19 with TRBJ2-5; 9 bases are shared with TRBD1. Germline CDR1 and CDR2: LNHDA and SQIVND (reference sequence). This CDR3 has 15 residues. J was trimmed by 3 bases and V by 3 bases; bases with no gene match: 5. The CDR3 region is CASSMRDREEETQYF. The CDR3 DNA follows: TGTGCCAGTAGTATGCGGGACAGGGAAGAAGAGACCCAGTACTTC.

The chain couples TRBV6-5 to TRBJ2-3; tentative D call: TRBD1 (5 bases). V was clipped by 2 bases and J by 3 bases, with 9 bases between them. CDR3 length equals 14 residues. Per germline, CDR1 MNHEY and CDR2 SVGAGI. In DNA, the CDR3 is TGTGCCAGCAGTTACGTGGCAGGGACAGATACGCAGTATTTT. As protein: CASSYVAGTDTQYF.